Listed here are 10 T cell receptor beta chains from one sample, sequenced in a study of shared T cell receptors in the human thymus. Produced via immunoSEQ multiplex PCR; TCRdb's table is partial and in-frame only. The sample yields approximately 730,000 clones, 70% to 90% seen once. These same data were also listed under a study on human thymus T cells.

The sequencing sample was made of thymocytes. The receptor source for this set is a girl less than two years old with a congenital heart defect.

The rearrangement joins TRBV4-1 to TRBJ2-7; 9 bases fit TRBD1. The CDR3 is 18 amino acids. Germline V gene lookup returns CDR1 MGHRA and CDR2 YSYEKL. J lost 3 bases, V lost 1 base, and 13 bases had no gene match. The CDR3: CASSQGIMSGTGHYEQYF. CDR3 sequence (DNA): TGCGCCAGCAGCCAAGGTATTATGTCGGGGACAGGGCACTACGAGCAGTACTTC.

This rearrangement joins TRBV11-2 to TRBJ1-1; the D gene is possibly TRBD1 (6 bases). The V gene's germline CDR1 is SGHAT and CDR2 FQNNGV. The CDR3 contains 15 residues. Trimming took off 5 bases at V and 6 bases at J, with 19 bases between the two ends. The CDR3 loop reads CASSAQGNTLPEAFF. CDR3 nucleotides: TGTGCCAGCAGCGCCCAGGGGAATACCCTCCCTGAAGCTTTCTTT.

This chain uses TRBV11-2 with TRBJ1-6, with D tentatively TRBD1 (5 bases). Trimming cost V 4 bases and J 5 bases, with 12 bases left between them. CDR3 size: 15 residues. Germline V CDR1 and CDR2: SGHAT, FQNNGV. The CDR3: CASSSQGIDNSPLHF. The CDR3 nucleotides are TGTGCCAGCAGCTCGCAGGGAATCGATAATTCACCCCTCCACTTT.

The chain has TRBV19 and TRBJ2-7; 9 bases are shared with TRBD1. Germline V gives CDR1 LNHDA, CDR2 SQIVND (reference sequence). The CDR3 length is 17 residues. With 4 bases clipped from V and 2 bases from J, the junction kept 12 bases outside the gene matches. The DNA for the CDR3 is TGTGCCAGTAGTACGGGAGCCGGGACAGGGCATGCCTACGAGCAGTACTTC. Translated, it gives CASSTGAGTGHAYEQYF. The full variable domain, completed using reference TRBV19 and TRBJ2-7, is DGGITQSPKYLFRKEGQNVTLSCEQNLNHDAMYWYRQDPGQGLRLIYYSQIVNDFQKGDIAEGYSVSREKKESFPLTVTSAQKNPTAFYLCASSTGAGTGHAYEQYFGPGTRLTVT.

The chain employs TRBV27 and TRBJ2-3; 7 bases fit TRBD2. Germline CDR1 is MNHEY and CDR2 is SMNVEV (reference sequence). V lost 5 bases to trimming and J lost 3 bases; unmatched junction nucleotides: 23. The CDR3 totals 20 residues. In DNA, the CDR3 is TGTGCCAGCAGTCTCCTGCACGAGACTAGCCCAAGGGCCGTTACAGATACGCAGTATTTT. It is translated as CASSLLHETSPRAVTDTQYF.

The genes are TRBV5-4 and TRBJ2-3; the D gene is possibly TRBD1 (6 bases). Trimming left V 2 bases short and J 0 bases short, with 25 bases between. Looked up from germline, CDR1 is SGHNT and CDR2 is YYREEE (reference sequence). The CDR3 spans 20 residues. Here the CDR3 DNA reads TGTGCCAGCAGCTTCAGATCTTCGGGACAAGGGGCGACTAGCACAGATACGCAGTATTTT. Translating gives CASSFRSSGQGATSTDTQYF.

The chain has TRBV5-4 and TRBJ1-2; 8 nucleotides agree with TRBD1. The CDR3 length is 15 residues. Per germline, CDR1 SGHNT and CDR2 YYREEE (reference sequence). With 4 bases clipped from V and 6 bases from J, the junction kept 11 bases outside the gene matches. CDR3 sequence: CASSIRDRGGDGYTF. The CDR3 nucleotides read TGTGCCAGCAGCATTCGCGACAGGGGTGGGGATGGCTACACCTTC.

The rearrangement links TRBV6-5 to TRBJ1-6; D is uncertain. CDR1 and CDR2 from the germline V gene are MNHEY and SVGAGI. The CDR3 sequence is 15 residues long. V lost 5 bases to trimming and J lost 5 bases, with 13 bases between them. CDR3 sequence reads: CASSRANGNNSPLHF. The DNA for the CDR3 is TGTGCCAGCAGTAGGGCTAACGGGAATAATTCACCCCTCCACTTT.

The genes are TRBV28 and TRBJ1-5, with TRBD1 matching over 9 bases. V was pared by 5 bases and J by 2 bases, with 7 bases of the junction left unmatched. CDR3 length: 16 residues. CDR1 is MDHEN and CDR2 is SYDVKM in the germline V gene. The CDR3 protein is CASSPIRDRGNQPQHF. The CDR3 bases are TGTGCCAGCAGTCCGATCCGGGACAGGGGCAATCAGCCCCAGCATTTT.

This clone has more than one count but fewer than ten. V gene TRBV14 combines with J gene TRBJ2-7; TRBD1 matches at 9 bases. The CDR3 has 16 amino acids. CDR1 SGHDN and CDR2 FVKESK come from the germline V gene. Losses at the gene ends were 4 bases for V and 2 bases for J; bases not matched to a gene: 9. CDR3 sequence (DNA): TGTGCCAGCAGCCCCCTACCTAGGACAGGGGCCTACGAGCAGTACTTC. Protein: CASSPLPRTGAYEQYF.